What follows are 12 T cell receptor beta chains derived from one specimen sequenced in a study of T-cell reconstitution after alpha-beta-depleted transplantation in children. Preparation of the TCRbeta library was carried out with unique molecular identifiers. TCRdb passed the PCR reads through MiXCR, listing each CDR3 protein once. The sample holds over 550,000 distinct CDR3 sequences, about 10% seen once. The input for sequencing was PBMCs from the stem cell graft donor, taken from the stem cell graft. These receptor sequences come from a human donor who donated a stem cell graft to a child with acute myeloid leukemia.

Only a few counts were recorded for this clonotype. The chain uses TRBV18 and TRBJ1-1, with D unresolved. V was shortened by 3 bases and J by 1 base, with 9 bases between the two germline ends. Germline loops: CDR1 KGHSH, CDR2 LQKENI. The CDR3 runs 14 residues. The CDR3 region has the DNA TGTGCCAGCTCACCCTCCCGACAGAACACTGAAGCTTTCTTT. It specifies CASSPSRQNTEAFF.

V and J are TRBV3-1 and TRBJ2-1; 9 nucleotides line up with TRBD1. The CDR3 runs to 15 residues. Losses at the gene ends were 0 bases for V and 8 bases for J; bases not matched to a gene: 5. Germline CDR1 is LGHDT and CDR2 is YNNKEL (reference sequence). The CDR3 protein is CASSQEGQGSYEQFF. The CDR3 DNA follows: TGTGCCAGCAGCCAAGAGGGACAGGGTTCTTATGAGCAGTTCTTC.

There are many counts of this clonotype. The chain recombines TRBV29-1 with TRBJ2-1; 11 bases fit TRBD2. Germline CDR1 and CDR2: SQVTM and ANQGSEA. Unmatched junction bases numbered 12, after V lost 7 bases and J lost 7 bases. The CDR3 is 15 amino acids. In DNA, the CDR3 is TGCAGCGGTGACAGGGCCAGACTAGCGGGGAATGAGCAGTTCTTC. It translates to CSGDRARLAGNEQFF.

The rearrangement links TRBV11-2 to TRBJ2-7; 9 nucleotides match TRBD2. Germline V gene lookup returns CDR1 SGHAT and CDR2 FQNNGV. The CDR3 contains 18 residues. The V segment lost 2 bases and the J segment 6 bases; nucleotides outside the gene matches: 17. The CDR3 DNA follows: TGTGCCAGCAGCTTAATTAGCGGGGGTAAAGGAAAACGTTTCGAGCAGTACTTC. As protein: CASSLISGGKGKRFEQYF.

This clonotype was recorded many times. Here the CDR3 DNA reads TGCGCCAGCAGCTTGGAAGGTGGAGATACGCAGTATTTT. Amino acid sequence: CASSLEGGDTQYF. J is TRBJ2-3 and V is TRBV5-1; no firm D call. The CDR3 totals 13 residues. Germline-derived CDR1 and CDR2 are SGHRS and YFSETQ. Deletions cut 0 bases from V and 5 bases from J, with 7 bases between.

CDR3 residues: CSVAPRWDASGANVLTF. The CDR3 nucleotides read TGCAGCGTGGCCCCTAGATGGGACGCTTCTGGGGCCAACGTCCTGACTTTC. V usage is TRBV29-1 and J usage is TRBJ2-6, with D perhaps matching TRBD1 or TRBD2 (5 bases each). Germline V gene data show CDR1 as SQVTM and CDR2 as ANQGSEA. The CDR3 sequence is 17 residues long. Between the trimmed V and J ends, which lost 6 bases and 1 base, there was a span of 19 bases.

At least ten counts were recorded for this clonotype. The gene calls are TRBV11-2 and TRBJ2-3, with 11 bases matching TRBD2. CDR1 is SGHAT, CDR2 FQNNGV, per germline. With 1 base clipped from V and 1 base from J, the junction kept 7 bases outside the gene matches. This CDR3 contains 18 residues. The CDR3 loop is CASSLVAGGPRGTDTQYF. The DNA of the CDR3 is TGTGCCAGCAGCTTAGTAGCGGGAGGGCCGCGGGGCACAGATACGCAGTATTTT.

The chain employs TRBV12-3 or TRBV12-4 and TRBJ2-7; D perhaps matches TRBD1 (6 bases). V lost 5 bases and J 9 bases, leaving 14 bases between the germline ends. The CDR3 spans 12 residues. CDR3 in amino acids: CASSPQGHGQYF. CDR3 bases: TGTGCCAGCAGTCCCCAGGGGCACGGGCAGTACTTC.

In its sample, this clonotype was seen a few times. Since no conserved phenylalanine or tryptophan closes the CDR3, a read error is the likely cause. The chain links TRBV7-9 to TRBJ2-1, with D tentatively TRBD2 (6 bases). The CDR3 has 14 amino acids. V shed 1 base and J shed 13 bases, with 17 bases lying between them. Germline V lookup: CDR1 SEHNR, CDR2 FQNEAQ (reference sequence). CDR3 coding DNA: TGTGCCAGCAGCTTAGGGGGGGAAGCCGGCCCCCAGTTCTTG. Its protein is CASSLGGEAGPQFL.

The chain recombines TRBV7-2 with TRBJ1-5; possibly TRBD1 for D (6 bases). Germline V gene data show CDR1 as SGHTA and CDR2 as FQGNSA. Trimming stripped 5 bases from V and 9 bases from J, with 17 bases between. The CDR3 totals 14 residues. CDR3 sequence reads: CASSPRGGGLPQHF. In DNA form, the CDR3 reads TGTGCCAGCAGCCCCCGTGGAGGGGGACTGCCCCAGCATTTT.

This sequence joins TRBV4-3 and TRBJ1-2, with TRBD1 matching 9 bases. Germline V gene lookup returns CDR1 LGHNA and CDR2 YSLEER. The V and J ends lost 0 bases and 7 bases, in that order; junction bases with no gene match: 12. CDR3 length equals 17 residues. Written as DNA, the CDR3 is TGCGCCAGCAGCCAAGATCCACAGGGGGCGTACCTAGGTGGCTACACCTTC. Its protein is CASSQDPQGAYLGGYTF.

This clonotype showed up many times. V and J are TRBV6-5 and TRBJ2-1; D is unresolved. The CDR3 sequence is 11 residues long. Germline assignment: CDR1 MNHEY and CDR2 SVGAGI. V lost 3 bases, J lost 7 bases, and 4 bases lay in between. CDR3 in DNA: TGTGCCAGCAGTTATGGTAATGAGCAGTTCTTC. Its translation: CASSYGNEQFF.